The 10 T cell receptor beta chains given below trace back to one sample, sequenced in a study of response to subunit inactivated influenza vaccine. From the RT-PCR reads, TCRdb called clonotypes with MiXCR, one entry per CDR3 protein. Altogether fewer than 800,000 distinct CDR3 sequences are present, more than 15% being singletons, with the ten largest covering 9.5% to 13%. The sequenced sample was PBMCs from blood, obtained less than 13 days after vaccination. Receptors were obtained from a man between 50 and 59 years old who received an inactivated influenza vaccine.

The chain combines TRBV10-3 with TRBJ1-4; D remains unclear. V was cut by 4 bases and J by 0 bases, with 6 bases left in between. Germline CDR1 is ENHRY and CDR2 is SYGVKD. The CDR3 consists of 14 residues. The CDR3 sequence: CAISGVATNEKLFF. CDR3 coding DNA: TGTGCCATCAGTGGCGTGGCAACTAATGAAAAACTGTTTTTT.

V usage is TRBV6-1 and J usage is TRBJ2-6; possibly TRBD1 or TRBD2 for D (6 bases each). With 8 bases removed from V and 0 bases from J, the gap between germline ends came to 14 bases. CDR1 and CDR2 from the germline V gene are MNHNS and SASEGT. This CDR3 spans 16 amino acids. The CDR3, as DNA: TGTGCCAGCTATACAGGGACTGGCTCTGGGGCCAACGTCCTGACTTTC. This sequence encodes CASYTGTGSGANVLTF.

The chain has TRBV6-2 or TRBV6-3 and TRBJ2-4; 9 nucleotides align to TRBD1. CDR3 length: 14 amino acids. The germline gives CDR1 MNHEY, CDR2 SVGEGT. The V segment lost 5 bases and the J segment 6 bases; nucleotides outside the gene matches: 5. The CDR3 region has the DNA TGTGCCAGCAGTACACAGGGGGCGAGAAACATTCAGTACTTC. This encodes CASSTQGARNIQYF.

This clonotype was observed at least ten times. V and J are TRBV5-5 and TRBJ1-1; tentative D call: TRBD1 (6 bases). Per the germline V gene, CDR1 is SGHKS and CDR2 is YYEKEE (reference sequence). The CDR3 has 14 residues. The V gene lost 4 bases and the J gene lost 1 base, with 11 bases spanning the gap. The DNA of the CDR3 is TGTGCCAGCAGCGCTGACAGGTGGAACACTGAAGCTTTCTTT. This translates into CASSADRWNTEAFF.

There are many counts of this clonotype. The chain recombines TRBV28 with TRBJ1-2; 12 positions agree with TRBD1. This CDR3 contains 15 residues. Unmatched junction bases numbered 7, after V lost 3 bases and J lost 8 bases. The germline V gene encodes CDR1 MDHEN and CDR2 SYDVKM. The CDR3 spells CASSFNRDRGLGYTF. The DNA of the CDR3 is TGTGCCAGCAGTTTTAATCGGGACAGGGGGCTCGGCTACACCTTC.

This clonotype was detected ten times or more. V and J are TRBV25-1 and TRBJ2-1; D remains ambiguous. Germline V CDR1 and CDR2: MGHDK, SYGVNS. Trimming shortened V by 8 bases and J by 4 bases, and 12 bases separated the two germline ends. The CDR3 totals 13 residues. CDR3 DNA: TGTGCCAGCGGATTGGGCGGTTACAATGAGCAGTTCTTC. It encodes CASGLGGYNEQFF.

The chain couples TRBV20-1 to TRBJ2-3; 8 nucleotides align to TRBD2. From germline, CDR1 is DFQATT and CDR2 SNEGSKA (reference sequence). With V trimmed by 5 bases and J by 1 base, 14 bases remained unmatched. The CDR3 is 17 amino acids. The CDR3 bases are TGCAGTGCTTCCCCGAGATCAGCGGGAGTACGCACAGATACGCAGTATTTT. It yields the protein CSASPRSAGVRTDTQYF.

CDR3 residues: CASSPRDRAFPYEQYF. Written as DNA, the CDR3 is TGTGCCAGCAGTCCCCGGGACAGGGCCTTCCCCTACGAGCAGTACTTC. The chain recombines TRBV2 with TRBJ2-7; 9 bases line up with TRBD1. This CDR3 contains 16 residues. Germline V gene lookup returns CDR1 SNHLY and CDR2 FYNNEI. Trimming took 5 bases from V and 2 from J; bases not matched to a gene: 10. The entire variable domain, with the rest obtained from reference TRBV2 and TRBJ2-7, is as follows: EPEVTQTPSHQVTQMGQEVILRCVPISNHLYFYWYRQILGQKVEFLVSFYNNEISEKSEIFDDQFSVERPDGSNFTLKIRSTKLEDSAMYFCASSPRDRAFPYEQYFGPGTRLTVT.

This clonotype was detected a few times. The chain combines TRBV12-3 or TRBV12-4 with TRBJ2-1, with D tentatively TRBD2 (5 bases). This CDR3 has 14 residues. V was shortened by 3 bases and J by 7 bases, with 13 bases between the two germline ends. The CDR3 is CASSFPQGGNEQFF. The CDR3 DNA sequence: TGTGCCAGCAGTTTCCCCCAAGGCGGGAATGAGCAGTTCTTC.

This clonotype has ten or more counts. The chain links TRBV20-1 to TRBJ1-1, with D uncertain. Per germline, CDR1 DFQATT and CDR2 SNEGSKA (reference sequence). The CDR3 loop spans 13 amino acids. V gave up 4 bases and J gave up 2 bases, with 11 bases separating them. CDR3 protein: CSAIQPLNTEAFF. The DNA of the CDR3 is TGCAGTGCTATTCAGCCATTAAACACTGAAGCTTTCTTT.